Each of the 5 T cell receptor beta chains below was sequenced from the same sample in a study of spatial heterogeneity in lung cancer. Time point given: sample taken at primary tumor resection. Using its own MiXCR run on the 5' RACE reads, TCRdb lists one record per CDR3 protein. The sample carries about 3,100 distinct CDR3 sequences, 4.5% to 5% recorded once. The input for sequencing was normal lung tissue next to the tumor, taken at surgery. Source of these receptors: a male donor with early-stage non-small cell lung cancer.

This clonotype turned up a few times. This chain joins TRBV2 and TRBJ2-5; D ambiguous. Trimming left V 6 bases short and J 5 bases short, with 16 bases between. The CDR3 sequence is 14 residues long. Germline V gives CDR1 SNHLY, CDR2 FYNNEI. CDR3 bases: TGTGCCAGCAGCCAGGTGATAGTGGGTGAGACCCAGTACTTC. This gives the protein CASSQVIVGETQYF.

This clonotype rates as medium-sized. The chain has TRBV7-2 and TRBJ2-3; D is tentatively TRBD1 or TRBD2 (6 bases each). There are 16 residues in the CDR3. The germline gives CDR1 SGHTA, CDR2 FQGNSA. With 1 base removed from V and 5 bases from J, the gap between germline ends came to 16 bases. This CDR3 is CASSLGGRGGRDTQYF. The DNA for the CDR3 is TGTGCCAGCAGCTTAGGGGGGCGGGGAGGAAGAGATACGCAGTATTTT.

The genes are TRBV2 and TRBJ2-1; the D is unclear. Germline loops: CDR1 SNHLY, CDR2 FYNNEI. V was trimmed by 6 bases and J by 6 bases, leaving 18 bases between them. The CDR3 extends over 15 amino acids. The CDR3 region is CASRELAVVFNEQFF. The CDR3 DNA is TGTGCCAGCAGAGAGCTGGCGGTAGTGTTCAATGAGCAGTTCTTC.

This clonotype was detected only a few times. This chain connects TRBV20-1 to TRBJ2-5, with 10 bases lining up with TRBD2. The V gene's germline CDR1 is DFQATT and CDR2 SNEGSKA (reference sequence). This CDR3 comprises 15 residues. Trimming took 4 bases from V and 7 from J; bases not matched to a gene: 12. The CDR3 reads CSAKESGGVLGTQYF. In nucleotides, the CDR3 is TGCAGTGCTAAGGAGAGCGGGGGGGTCTTGGGGACCCAGTACTTC.

This clonotype was picked up many times. The CDR3 bases are TGCAGCGGACAGGGGGCGGGCAATGAGCAGTTCTTC. Amino acids: CSGQGAGNEQFF. The genes are TRBV29-1 and TRBJ2-1; TRBD1 matches 10 bases. CDR1 and CDR2 (germline): SQVTM, ANQGSEA. V gave up 7 bases and J gave up 6 bases; unmatched junction bases: 3. The CDR3 loop spans 12 amino acids.